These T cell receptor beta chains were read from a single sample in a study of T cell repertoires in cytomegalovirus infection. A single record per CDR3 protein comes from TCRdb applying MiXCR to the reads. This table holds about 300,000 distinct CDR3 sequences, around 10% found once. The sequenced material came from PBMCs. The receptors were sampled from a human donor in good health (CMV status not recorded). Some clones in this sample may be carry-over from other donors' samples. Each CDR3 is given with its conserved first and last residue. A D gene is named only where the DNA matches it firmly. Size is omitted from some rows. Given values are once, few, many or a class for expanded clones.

CDR3 DNA: TGTGCCAGCAGCAGTGACAGGGAGAGCTCCTATAATTCACCCCTCCACTTT; CDR3 protein: CASSSDRESSYNSPLHF; V gene: TRBV7-9; J gene: TRBJ1-6; CDR3 length: 17; D gene: TRBD1; clone size: few
CDR3 DNA: TGTGCCAGCAGCCCGGACAGGCCGGCCTACAATGAGCAGTTCTTC; CDR3 protein: CASSPDRPAYNEQFF; V gene: TRBV6-2/TRBV6-3; J gene: TRBJ2-1; CDR3 length: 15; D gene: TRBD1; clone size: many
CDR3 DNA: TGCGCCAGCAGTAAAACGGGACAGGGGACAGATACGCAGTATTTT; CDR3 protein: CASSKTGQGTDTQYF; V gene: TRBV23-1; J gene: TRBJ2-3; CDR3 length: 15; D gene: TRBD1; clone size: few
CDR3 DNA: TGCAGCGTTGGGGGAGACAGGGTCCTTAACTATGGCTACACCTTC; CDR3 protein: CSVGGDRVLNYGYTF; V gene: TRBV29-1; J gene: TRBJ1-2; CDR3 length: 15; D gene: TRBD1; clone size: .
CDR3 DNA: TGTGCCAGCACCATCAGTGCAGCGAACACCGGGGAGCTGTTTTTT; CDR3 protein: CASTISAANTGELFF; V gene: TRBV12-3/TRBV12-4; J gene: TRBJ2-2; CDR3 length: 15; D gene: .; clone size: .
CDR3 DNA: TGTGCCAGCAGCTTGCTCGGGGGGGGAGGCAATGAGCAGTTCTTC; CDR3 protein: CASSLLGGGGNEQFF; V gene: TRBV7-9; J gene: TRBJ2-1; CDR3 length: 15; D gene: TRBD2; clone size: many
CDR3 DNA: TGTGCCAGCACTCGCGGGGAATGGTCACCCCTCCACTTT; CDR3 protein: CASTRGEWSPLHF; V gene: TRBV12-3/TRBV12-4; J gene: TRBJ1-6; CDR3 length: 13; D gene: .; clone size: many
CDR3 DNA: TGTGCCAGCAGCCCGCGGGGCGCGGGTCTATACAATGAGCAGTTCTTC; CDR3 protein: CASSPRGAGLYNEQFF; V gene: TRBV7-3; J gene: TRBJ2-1; CDR3 length: 16; D gene: .; clone size: many
CDR3 DNA: TGTGCCATCAGTGGCCGGGGGACAGGTAACCACGAGCAGTACTTC; CDR3 protein: CAISGRGTGNHEQYF; V gene: TRBV10-3; J gene: TRBJ2-7; CDR3 length: 15; D gene: TRBD1; clone size: many
CDR3 DNA: TGTGCCAGCAGCCCCAGGGTCAGCTCTGGAAACACCATATATTTT; CDR3 protein: CASSPRVSSGNTIYF; V gene: TRBV7-2; J gene: TRBJ1-3; CDR3 length: 15; D gene: .; clone size: many
CDR3 DNA: TGCGCCAGCAGCTTGGGAGCGCTAGTATCTTCCGGGGAGCTGTTTTTT; CDR3 protein: CASSLGALVSSGELFF; V gene: TRBV5-1; J gene: TRBJ2-2; CDR3 length: 16; D gene: .; clone size: many
CDR3 DNA: TGCAGTGCCCCGGACAGGAGGTACAATGAGCAGTTCTTC; CDR3 protein: CSAPDRRYNEQFF; V gene: TRBV20-1; J gene: TRBJ2-1; CDR3 length: 13; D gene: TRBD1; clone size: .
CDR3 DNA: TGTGCCAGCAGGGACTCAGGGGGTGGCTATGGCTACACCTTC; CDR3 protein: CASRDSGGGYGYTF; V gene: TRBV12-3/TRBV12-4; J gene: TRBJ1-2; CDR3 length: 14; D gene: TRBD1; clone size: many
CDR3 DNA: TGTGCCAGCAGCTTAGAAATAACAGTGGCGGTCAATTCACCCCTCCACTTT; CDR3 protein: CASSLEITVAVNSPLHF; V gene: TRBV7-2; J gene: TRBJ1-6; CDR3 length: 17; D gene: .; clone size: many
CDR3 DNA: TGTGCCATCAGCCTGACTAGCGGGGGAGAGACCCAGTACTTC; CDR3 protein: CAISLTSGGETQYF; V gene: TRBV10-3; J gene: TRBJ2-5; CDR3 length: 14; D gene: TRBD2; clone size: .
CDR3 DNA: TGCAGTGCTAGAGGCATACGGGGACAGGGAGGTTGGATGGGGGAGCTGTTTTTT; CDR3 protein: CSARGIRGQGGWMGELFF; V gene: TRBV20-1; J gene: TRBJ2-2; CDR3 length: 18; D gene: TRBD1; clone size: once
CDR3 DNA: TGTGCCAGCAGCCCACTTTCGGGGAACACTGAAGCTTTCTTT; CDR3 protein: CASSPLSGNTEAFF; V gene: TRBV5-8; J gene: TRBJ1-1; CDR3 length: 14; D gene: .; clone size: few
CDR3 DNA: TGCAGTGCTTCAGATGGAGGGGCTAGCAATCAGCCCCAGCATTTT; CDR3 protein: CSASDGGASNQPQHF; V gene: TRBV20-1; J gene: TRBJ1-5; CDR3 length: 15; D gene: .; clone size: many
CDR3 DNA: TGCAGCCCTATTGGACGGTCGCGCAATGAGCAGTTCTTC; CDR3 protein: CSPIGRSRNEQFF; V gene: TRBV29-1; J gene: TRBJ2-1; CDR3 length: 13; D gene: .; clone size: few
CDR3 DNA: TGTGCCAGCAGCCCAGGACAGGGGGCAAACTATGGCTACACCTTC; CDR3 protein: CASSPGQGANYGYTF; V gene: TRBV7-8; J gene: TRBJ1-2; CDR3 length: 15; D gene: TRBD1; clone size: many
CDR3 DNA: TGCAGTGCTGCTCATACACTCCGACAGAGCTACGAGCAGTACTTC; CDR3 protein: CSAAHTLRQSYEQYF; V gene: TRBV20-1; J gene: TRBJ2-7; CDR3 length: 15; D gene: .; clone size: many
CDR3 DNA: TGTGCCAGTTCGGGTTGGGGGGCGAACACCGGGGAGCTGTTTTTT; CDR3 protein: CASSGWGANTGELFF; V gene: TRBV19; J gene: TRBJ2-2; CDR3 length: 15; D gene: .; clone size: many
CDR3 DNA: TGTGCCAGCAGCATGGGACTCATAGAGAGTGAGCAGTTCTTC; CDR3 protein: CASSMGLIESEQFF; V gene: TRBV7-6; J gene: TRBJ2-1; CDR3 length: 14; D gene: .; clone size: many
CDR3 DNA: TGTGCCAGCAGCTTAGCGGGACTAACAAACACCGGGGAGCTGTTTTTT; CDR3 protein: CASSLAGLTNTGELFF; V gene: TRBV5-4; J gene: TRBJ2-2; CDR3 length: 16; D gene: TRBD2; clone size: many
CDR3 DNA: TGCAGTGCGAGACCCAGGGTGGCCGGGGAGCTGTTTTTT; CDR3 protein: CSARPRVAGELFF; V gene: TRBV20-1; J gene: TRBJ2-2; CDR3 length: 13; D gene: .; clone size: many
CDR3 DNA: TGTGCCAGCACCGGGACTACCGCCTACAATGAGCAGTTCTTC; CDR3 protein: CASTGTTAYNEQFF; V gene: TRBV5-5; J gene: TRBJ2-1; CDR3 length: 14; D gene: TRBD2; clone size: .
CDR3 DNA: TGTGCTAGTGGTTTGGGGGCTCATTCACCCCTCCACTTT; CDR3 protein: CASGLGAHSPLHF; V gene: TRBV12-5; J gene: TRBJ1-6; CDR3 length: 13; D gene: .; clone size: many